This T cell receptor (beta chain) was identified in a study of cytomegalovirus exposure and HLA in healthy donors. About the study: A prior study identified approximately 120 million unique TCR beta sequences from 190 million or so T cells.

Study-wide results and limits: A previous analysis found most TCR beta V segments productive roughly 87% or roughly 30% of the time.

Among the donors, all were healthy bone marrow donors. While unrecorded immune exposures were likely, the donors were nominally healthy when sampled. Germline V gene lookup returns CDR1 LGHNT and CDR2 FRNRAP. The V end was cut by 5 bases, the J end by 7 bases, with 15 bases between. The CDR3 has 13 amino acids. On this clone itself: Its specificity is not known.

The PCR used 60 Vbeta and 13 Jbeta primers. Measured with immunoSEQ multiplex PCR; TCRdb has only the in-frame clones, and not every one. The profile shows roughly 100,000 clones, about 70% of them singletons. The sequenced sample was PBMCs. This receptor was obtained from a man aged 25 to 45 in good health and CMV-seronegative. The V call is TRBV12-5, the J call TRBJ2-7; tentative D call: TRBD2 (5 bases). In DNA, the CDR3 is TGTGCTAGTGGTCCGGACTCCACGGGTGAGCAGTACTTC. Translating it yields CASGPDSTGEQYF.